The 13 T cell receptor beta chains listed next were all sequenced from one sample in a study of cytomegalovirus exposure and HLA in healthy donors. PCR was performed using 60 Vbeta and 13 Jbeta primers. TCRdb keeps only in-frame clones here, not all; method: immunoSEQ multiplex PCR. This table holds about 150,000 clones, around 72% found once. Sequencing was carried out using PBMCs. The receptors originated from a woman between 35 and 50 years old in good health and CMV-seropositive.

The chain employs TRBV19 and TRBJ1-1, with D tentatively TRBD1 (5 bases). The CDR3 has 14 residues. Germline CDR1 is LNHDA and CDR2 is SQIVND (reference sequence). Deletions cut 4 bases from V and 10 bases from J, with 19 bases between. The CDR3 here is CASSNRGGLGGAFF. CDR3 sequence (DNA): TGTGCCAGTAGTAACCGCGGAGGTTTGGGGGGAGCTTTCTTT.

The chain has TRBV30 and TRBJ2-1, with TRBD2 matching over 7 bases. In germline, CDR1 is GTSNPN, CDR2 SVGIG (reference sequence). V shed 7 bases and J 0 bases; nucleotides not matched to a gene: 9. The CDR3 is 15 residues long. The CDR3 loop is CALGGDLSSYNEQFF. CDR3 DNA: TGTGCCTTGGGGGGGGACTTGAGCTCCTACAATGAGCAGTTCTTC.

J is TRBJ2-5 and V is TRBV7-9; weak D call: TRBD1 (6 bases). The J call may not be correct, given that the DNA end is closer to TRBJ2-7. There are 14 residues in the CDR3. Germline CDR1 reads SEHNR; CDR2 reads FQNEAQ (reference sequence). Written as DNA, the CDR3 is TGTGCCAGCAGCTTCCGGGACAATCCCTACGAGCAGTACTTC. This encodes CASSFRDNPYEQYF.

The rearrangement joins TRBV4-1 to TRBJ1-6; 10 nucleotides agree with TRBD1. Germline V gene sequence: CDR1 MGHRA, CDR2 YSYEKL. Trimming took 3 bases from V and 8 from J; bases not matched to a gene: 7. The CDR3 consists of 16 residues. The CDR3 is CASSQFRQGAHSPLHF. DNA of the CDR3: TGCGCCAGCAGCCAGTTCCGACAGGGGGCCCATTCACCCCTCCACTTT.

The gene calls are TRBV30 and TRBJ2-5, with D perhaps matching TRBD1 (5 bases). V was trimmed by 8 bases and J by 2 bases, leaving 12 bases between them. The CDR3 runs to 12 residues. CDR1 GTSNPN and CDR2 SVGIG come from the germline V gene (reference sequence). DNA of the CDR3: TGTGCCGCAGCCCGACAGCAAGAGACCCAGTACTTC. Amino acid sequence: CAAARQQETQYF.

The rearrangement joins TRBV9 to TRBJ1-3; no firm D call. The V gene's germline CDR1 is SGDLS and CDR2 YYNGEE. There are 17 residues in the CDR3. V lost 3 bases and J lost 0, with 16 bases in between. The CDR3 DNA follows: TGTGCCAGCAGCGCCGGACTAGGTGGCTTCTCTGGAAACACCATATATTTT. Its protein is CASSAGLGGFSGNTIYF.

This sequence joins TRBV20-1 and TRBJ1-1; D is uncertain. Trimming left V 3 bases short and J 7 bases short, with 9 bases between. The CDR3 is made up of 11 amino acids. CDR1 and CDR2 from the germline V gene are DFQATT and SNEGSKA (reference sequence). In DNA, the CDR3 is TGCAGTGCTAGCCCCGTCGTTGAAGCTTTCTTT. Translation gives CSASPVVEAFF.

This chain links TRBV7-9 with TRBJ1-1, with 9 bases aligning to TRBD1. The CDR3 consists of 14 residues. The V gene's germline CDR1 is SEHNR and CDR2 FQNEAQ (reference sequence). V was pared by 11 bases and J by 4 bases, with 11 bases of the junction left unmatched. The CDR3 protein is CAGRPGTGPTEAFF. In DNA, the CDR3 is TGTGCCGGACGACCCGGGACAGGGCCCACTGAAGCTTTCTTT.

This rearrangement joins TRBV5-6 to TRBJ2-1; TRBD2 matches 8 bases. The CDR3 totals 15 residues. Per germline, CDR1 SGHDT and CDR2 YYEEEE. Unmatched junction bases numbered 10, after V lost 5 bases and J lost 6 bases. CDR3 sequence: CASSYSSGPRNEQFF. In nucleotides, the CDR3 is TGTGCCAGCAGTTATTCTAGCGGGCCCCGCAATGAGCAGTTCTTC.

The V call is TRBV11-3, the J call TRBJ2-1; 8 nucleotides agree with TRBD2. Germline V CDR1 and CDR2: SGHNT, YENEEA. CDR3 length equals 16 residues. Germline trimming cut 5 bases from V and 7 bases from J; bases unmatched to any gene: 13. CDR3 region: CASSRRGGGGWNEQFF. The CDR3 coding sequence is TGTGCCAGCAGCCGGAGAGGTGGCGGGGGGTGGAATGAGCAGTTCTTC.

The chain recombines TRBV5-6 with TRBJ2-3; D might be TRBD2 (5 bases). The CDR3 sequence is 16 residues long. V was pared by 0 bases and J by 0 bases, with 11 bases between. The V gene's germline CDR1 is SGHDT and CDR2 YYEEEE. In DNA, the CDR3 is TGTGCCAGCAGCTTGGTCGAGGGTCTAAGCACAGATACGCAGTATTTT. Protein sequence: CASSLVEGLSTDTQYF.

This chain joins TRBV7-8 and TRBJ2-1; maybe TRBD2 (6 bases). CDR1 is SGHVS, CDR2 FQNEAQ, per germline. Between the trimmed V and J ends, which lost 0 bases and 9 bases, there was a span of 6 bases. This CDR3 comprises 12 residues. CDR3 sequence: CASSLASGEQFF. The DNA for the CDR3 is TGTGCCAGCAGCTTAGCTAGCGGTGAGCAGTTCTTC.

The V gene is TRBV7-6, the J gene TRBJ1-4; TRBD1 might be the D (5 bases). From germline, CDR1 is SGHVS and CDR2 FNYEAQ. The V end lost 5 bases, the J end lost 8 bases, and 12 bases lay between the germline ends. CDR3 size: 13 residues. The chain's CDR3 is CASSRGETEKLFF. Written as DNA, the CDR3 is TGTGCCAGCAGCAGGGGTGAAACGGAAAAACTGTTTTTT.